This TCR beta chain comes out of a study of blood T cells in healthy people across ages. Across the study: The capture of about one barcoded beta molecule per two T cells was achieved by template switching.

The CDR3 sequence is 15 residues long. Germline values: CDR1 SGHRS, CDR2 YFSETQ. V was pared by 4 bases and J by 4 bases, with 15 bases between. About this clonotype itself: Its specificity is unknown.

Findings of the study overall: Significant beta diversity loss was already apparent by age around 36, declining roughly linearly.

It was with a sample-barcoded 5' primer and a J-beta primer mix that a second PCR of about 7 to 12 cycles was run. TCRdb redid the calling of the 5' RACE reads with MiXCR, one entry per CDR3 protein. Among roughly 800,000 distinct CDR3 sequences listed, more than 45% were seen once. Each individual donor underwent a draw of 8 to 10 milliliters of peripheral blood. Each sample yielded at least 6 million isolated PBMCs. The sequencing sample was made of blood. V usage is TRBV5-1 and J usage is TRBJ2-1, with D perhaps matching TRBD2 (6 bases). This sequence was found in a man aged 25 to 40 in good health. CDR3 DNA sequence: TGCGCCAGCAGCCCGGCGGGGTCGGAATACAATGAGCAGTTCTTC. It specifies CASSPAGSEYNEQFF.